The source of this TCR beta chain is a study of cytomegalovirus exposure and HLA in healthy donors. Broader study findings: An analysis done earlier found most TCR beta V segments productive about 87% or about 30% of the time.

V lost 2 bases to trimming and J lost 0 bases, with 9 bases between them. The CDR3 loop spans 15 amino acids. From germline, CDR1 is MNHEY and CDR2 SVGAGI. About this clone itself: What it binds is unknown.

Amplification used 60 Vbeta primers and 13 Jbeta primers. The protocol was immunoSEQ multiplex PCR, while the TCRdb copy is restricted to in-frame clones and leaves out a portion. Here the sample table reports roughly 220,000 clones. Specimen: PBMCs. The chain combines TRBV6-5 with TRBJ2-3, with a weak D call TRBD2 (5 bases). The receptor was derived from a girl aged 2 to 9 in good health and CMV-seropositive. The CDR3 loop reads CASSYSRESTDTQYF. CDR3 in DNA: TGTGCCAGCAGTTACAGTCGGGAAAGCACAGATACGCAGTATTTT.